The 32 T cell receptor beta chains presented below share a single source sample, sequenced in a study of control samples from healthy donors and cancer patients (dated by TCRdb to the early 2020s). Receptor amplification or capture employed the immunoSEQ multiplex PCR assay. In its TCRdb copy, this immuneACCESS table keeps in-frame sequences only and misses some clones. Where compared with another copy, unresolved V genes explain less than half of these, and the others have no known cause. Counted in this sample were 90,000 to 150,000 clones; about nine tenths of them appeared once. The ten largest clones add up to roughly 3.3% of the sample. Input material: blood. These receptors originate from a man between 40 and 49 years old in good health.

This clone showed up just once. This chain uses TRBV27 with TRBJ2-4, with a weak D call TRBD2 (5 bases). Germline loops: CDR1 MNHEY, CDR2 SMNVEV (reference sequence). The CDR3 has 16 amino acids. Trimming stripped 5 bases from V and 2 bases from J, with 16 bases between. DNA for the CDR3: TGTGCCAGCAGTCCGACCAGAGGGTTGACCAAAAACATTCAGTACTTC. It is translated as CASSPTRGLTKNIQYF.

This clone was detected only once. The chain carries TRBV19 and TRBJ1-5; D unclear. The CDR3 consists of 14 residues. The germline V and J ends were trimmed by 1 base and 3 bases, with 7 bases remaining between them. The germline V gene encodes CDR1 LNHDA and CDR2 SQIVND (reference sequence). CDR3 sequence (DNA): TGTGCCAGTAGTATAGGACGGCCCAATCAGCCCCAGCATTTT. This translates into CASSIGRPNQPQHF.

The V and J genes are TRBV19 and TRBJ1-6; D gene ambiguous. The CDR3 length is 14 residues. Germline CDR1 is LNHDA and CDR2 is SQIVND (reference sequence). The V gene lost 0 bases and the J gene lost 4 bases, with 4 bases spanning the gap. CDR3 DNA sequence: TGTGCCAGTAGTATAGAGAGTTATAATTCACCCCTCCACTTT. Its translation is CASSIESYNSPLHF. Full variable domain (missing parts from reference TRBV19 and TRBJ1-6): DGGITQSPKYLFRKEGQNVTLSCEQNLNHDAMYWYRQDPGQGLRLIYYSQIVNDFQKGDIAEGYSVSREKKESFPLTVTSAQKNPTAFYLCASSIESYNSPLHFGNGTRLTVT.

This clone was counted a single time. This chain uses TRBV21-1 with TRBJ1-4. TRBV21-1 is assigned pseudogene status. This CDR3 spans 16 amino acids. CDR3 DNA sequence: TGTGCCGGCCAGGGCAGGGTTAGCGCAACTAATGAAAAACTGTTTTTT. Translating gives CAGQGRVSATNEKLFF.

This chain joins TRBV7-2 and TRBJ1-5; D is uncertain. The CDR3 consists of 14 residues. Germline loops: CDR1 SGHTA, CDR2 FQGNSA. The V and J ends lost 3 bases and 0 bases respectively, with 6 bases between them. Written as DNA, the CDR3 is TGTGCCAGCAGCTTTGGACCTAGCAATCAGCCCCAGCATTTT. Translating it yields CASSFGPSNQPQHF.

CDR3 bases: TGTGCCAGCTCCTACGGAAGGGTTAACACTGAAGCTTTCTTT. This encodes CASSYGRVNTEAFF. The chain has TRBV14 and TRBJ1-1; D gene uncertain. The germline V gene encodes CDR1 SGHDN and CDR2 FVKESK. The V end lost 8 bases, the J end lost 2 bases, and 15 bases lay between the germline ends. There are 14 residues in the CDR3. The variable domain in full, completed from reference TRBV14 and TRBJ1-1, reads EAGVTQFPSHSVIEKGQTVTLRCDPISGHDNLYWYRRVMGKEIKFLLHFVKESKQDESGMPNNRFLAERTGGTYSTLKVQPAELEDSGVYFCASSYGRVNTEAFFGQGTRLTVV.

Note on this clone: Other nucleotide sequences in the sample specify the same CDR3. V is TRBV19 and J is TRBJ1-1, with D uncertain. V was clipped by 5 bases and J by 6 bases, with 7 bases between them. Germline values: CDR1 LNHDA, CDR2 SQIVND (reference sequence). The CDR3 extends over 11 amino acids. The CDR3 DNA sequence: TGTGCCAGTAGTTTGGGTCCTGAAGCTTTCTTT. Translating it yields CASSLGPEAFF.

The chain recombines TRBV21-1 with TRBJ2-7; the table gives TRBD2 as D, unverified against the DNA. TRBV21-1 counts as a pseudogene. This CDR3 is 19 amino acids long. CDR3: CASSKVGEEGLAGVYEQYF. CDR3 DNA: TGTGCCAGCAGCAAAGTAGGGGAAGAGGGACTAGCGGGGGTCTACGAGCAGTACTTC.

CDR3: CSASEHSNTEAFF. The CDR3 region has the DNA TGCAGTGCTAGTGAACATTCGAACACTGAAGCTTTCTTT. The rearrangement joins TRBV20-1 to TRBJ1-1, with unresolved D. The V gene lost 3 bases and the J gene lost 1 base, with 9 bases spanning the gap. CDR1 DFQATT and CDR2 SNEGSKA come from the germline V gene (reference sequence). This CDR3 contains 13 residues.

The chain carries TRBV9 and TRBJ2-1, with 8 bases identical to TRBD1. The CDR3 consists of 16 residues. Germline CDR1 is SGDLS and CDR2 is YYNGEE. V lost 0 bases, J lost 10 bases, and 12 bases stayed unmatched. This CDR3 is CASSVDPGGDSREQFF. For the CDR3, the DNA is TGTGCCAGCAGCGTAGACCCAGGGGGCGATTCTCGAGAGCAGTTCTTC.

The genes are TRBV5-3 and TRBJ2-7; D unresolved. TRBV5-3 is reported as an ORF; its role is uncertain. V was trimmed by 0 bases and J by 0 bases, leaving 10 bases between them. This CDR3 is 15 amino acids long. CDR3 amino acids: CARSLEYRSSYEQYF. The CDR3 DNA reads TGTGCCAGAAGCTTGGAGTACCGGAGCTCCTACGAGCAGTACTTC.

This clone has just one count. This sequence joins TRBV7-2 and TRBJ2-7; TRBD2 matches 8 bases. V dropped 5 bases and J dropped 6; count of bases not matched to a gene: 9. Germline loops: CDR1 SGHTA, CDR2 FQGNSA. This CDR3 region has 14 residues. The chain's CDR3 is CASSQTSGGGEQYF. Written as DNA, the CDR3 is TGTGCCAGCAGCCAAACTAGCGGCGGGGGCGAGCAGTACTTC.

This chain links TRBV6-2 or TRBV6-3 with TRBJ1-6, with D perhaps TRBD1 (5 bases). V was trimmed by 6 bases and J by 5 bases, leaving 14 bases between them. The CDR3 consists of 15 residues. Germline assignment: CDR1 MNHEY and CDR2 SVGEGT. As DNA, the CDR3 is TGTGCCAGCAGATACGATGACAGAAATAATTCACCCCTCCACTTT. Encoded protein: CASRYDDRNNSPLHF.

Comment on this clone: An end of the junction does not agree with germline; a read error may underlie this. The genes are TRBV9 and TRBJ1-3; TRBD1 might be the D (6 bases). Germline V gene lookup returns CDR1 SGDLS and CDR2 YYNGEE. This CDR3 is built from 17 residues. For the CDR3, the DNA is TGCCCCAGCAGCGGGGGGGGCAGATTCCTTTCTGGAAACACCATATATTTT. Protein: CPSSGGGRFLSGNTIYF.

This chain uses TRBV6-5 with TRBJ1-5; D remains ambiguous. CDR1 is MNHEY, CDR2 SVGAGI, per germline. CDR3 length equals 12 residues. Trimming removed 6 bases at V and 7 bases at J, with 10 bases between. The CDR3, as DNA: TGTGCCAGCAGACGCGGTGGCCAGCCCCAGCATTTT. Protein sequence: CASRRGGQPQHF.

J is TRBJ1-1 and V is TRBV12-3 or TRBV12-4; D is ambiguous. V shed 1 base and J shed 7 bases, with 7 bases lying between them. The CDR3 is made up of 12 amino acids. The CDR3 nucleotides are TGTGCCAGCAGTTTAGTGGGTGTTGAAGCTTTCTTT. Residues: CASSLVGVEAFF.

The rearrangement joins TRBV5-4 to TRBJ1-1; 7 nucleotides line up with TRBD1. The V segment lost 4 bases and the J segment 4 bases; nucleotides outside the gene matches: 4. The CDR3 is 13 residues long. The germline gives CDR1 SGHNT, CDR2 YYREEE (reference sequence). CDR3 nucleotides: TGTGCCAGCAGCCCGCCAGGGGGCACTGAAGCTTTCTTT. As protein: CASSPPGGTEAFF.

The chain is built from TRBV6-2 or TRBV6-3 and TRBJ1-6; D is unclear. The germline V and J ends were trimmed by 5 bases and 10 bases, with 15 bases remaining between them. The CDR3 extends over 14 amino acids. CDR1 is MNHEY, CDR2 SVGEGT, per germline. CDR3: CASSSQYGNSPLHF. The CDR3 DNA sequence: TGTGCCAGCAGTAGCCAGTATGGGAACTCACCCCTCCACTTT.

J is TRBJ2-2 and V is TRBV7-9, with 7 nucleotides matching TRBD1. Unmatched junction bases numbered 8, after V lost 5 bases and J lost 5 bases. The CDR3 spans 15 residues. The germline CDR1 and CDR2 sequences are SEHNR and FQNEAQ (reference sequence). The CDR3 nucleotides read TGTGCCAGCAGCATAAGACAGGGTTGGACCGGGGAGCTGTTTTTT. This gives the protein CASSIRQGWTGELFF.

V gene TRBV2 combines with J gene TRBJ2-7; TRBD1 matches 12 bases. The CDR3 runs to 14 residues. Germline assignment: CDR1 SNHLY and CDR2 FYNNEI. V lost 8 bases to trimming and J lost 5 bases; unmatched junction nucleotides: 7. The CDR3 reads CASSRDRGLNEQYF. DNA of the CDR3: TGTGCCAGCTCTCGGGACAGGGGGCTGAACGAGCAGTACTTC.

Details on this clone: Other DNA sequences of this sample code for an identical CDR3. As DNA, the CDR3 is TGTGCCAGCAGTGACTCGAGCGGGGGGGCCGATACGCAGTATTTT. Amino acids: CASSDSSGGADTQYF. This sequence joins TRBV6-4 and TRBJ2-3, with TRBD2 identical over 10 bases. The CDR3 loop spans 15 amino acids. Looked up from germline, CDR1 is MRHNA and CDR2 is SNTAGT. Losses at the gene ends were 0 bases for V and 6 bases for J; bases not matched to a gene: 3.

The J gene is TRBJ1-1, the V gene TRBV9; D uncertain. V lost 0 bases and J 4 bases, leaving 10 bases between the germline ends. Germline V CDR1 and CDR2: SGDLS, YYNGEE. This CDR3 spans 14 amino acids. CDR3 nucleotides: TGTGCCAGCAGCGTAGACATGGGCGGCACTGAAGCTTTCTTT. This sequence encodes CASSVDMGGTEAFF.

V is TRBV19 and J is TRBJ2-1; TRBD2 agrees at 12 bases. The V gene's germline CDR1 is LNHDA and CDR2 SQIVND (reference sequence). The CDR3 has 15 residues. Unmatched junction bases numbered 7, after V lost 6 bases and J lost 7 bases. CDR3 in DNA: TGTGCCAGTAGATCTAGCGGGGGGGCCCTAAATGAGCAGTTCTTC. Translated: CASRSSGGALNEQFF.

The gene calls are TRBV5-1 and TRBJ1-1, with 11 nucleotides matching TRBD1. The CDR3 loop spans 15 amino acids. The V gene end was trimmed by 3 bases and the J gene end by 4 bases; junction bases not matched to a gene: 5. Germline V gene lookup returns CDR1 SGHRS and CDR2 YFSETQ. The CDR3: CASSWTGGEGTEAFF. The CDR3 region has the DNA TGCGCCAGCAGCTGGACAGGGGGCGAGGGCACTGAAGCTTTCTTT. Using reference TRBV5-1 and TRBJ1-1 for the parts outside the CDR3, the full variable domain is KAGVTQTPRYLIKTRGQQVTLSCSPISGHRSVSWYQQTPGQGLQFLFEYFSETQRNKGNFPGRFSGRQFSNSRSEMNVSTLELGDSALYLCASSWTGGEGTEAFFGQGTRLTVV.

The CDR3 DNA sequence: TGTGCCAGCAGCCGAGGGACTCAGCAAGAGACCCAGTACTTC. This codes for CASSRGTQQETQYF. The chain employs TRBV7-7 and TRBJ2-5, with D perhaps matching TRBD2 (6 bases). The germline V and J ends were trimmed by 5 bases and 2 bases, with 12 bases remaining between them. Germline V gene sequence: CDR1 SSHAT, CDR2 FNYEAQ (reference sequence). CDR3 size: 14 residues. The whole variable domain, filled in from reference TRBV7-7 and TRBJ2-5, reads GAGVSQSPRYKVTKRGQDVTLRCDPISSHATLYWYQQALGQGPEFLTYFNYEAQPDKSGLPSDRFSAERPEGSISTLTIQRTEQRDSAMYRCASSRGTQQETQYFGPGTRLLVL.

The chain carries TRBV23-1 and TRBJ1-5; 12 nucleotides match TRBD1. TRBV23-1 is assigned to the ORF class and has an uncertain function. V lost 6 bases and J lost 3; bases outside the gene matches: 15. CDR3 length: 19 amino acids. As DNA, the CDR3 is TGCGCCAGCAGCCCAGCCGGGACAGGGGGCGCCTCCCCCAATCAGCCCCAGCATTTT. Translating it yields CASSPAGTGGASPNQPQHF.

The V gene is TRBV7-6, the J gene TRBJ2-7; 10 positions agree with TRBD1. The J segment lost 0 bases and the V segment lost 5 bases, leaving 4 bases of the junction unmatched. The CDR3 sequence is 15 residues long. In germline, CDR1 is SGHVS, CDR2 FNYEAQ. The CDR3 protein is CASSDRTGGSYEQYF. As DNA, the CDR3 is TGTGCCAGCAGCGACAGGACAGGGGGCTCCTACGAGCAGTACTTC.

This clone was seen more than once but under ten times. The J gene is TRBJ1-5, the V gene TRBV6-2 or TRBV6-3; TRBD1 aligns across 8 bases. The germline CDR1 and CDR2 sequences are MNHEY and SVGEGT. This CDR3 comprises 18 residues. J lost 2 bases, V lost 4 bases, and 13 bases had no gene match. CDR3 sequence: CASSSTRTGRRGNQPQHF. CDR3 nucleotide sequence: TGTGCCAGCAGTTCAACACGGACAGGGAGGAGAGGCAATCAGCCCCAGCATTTT.

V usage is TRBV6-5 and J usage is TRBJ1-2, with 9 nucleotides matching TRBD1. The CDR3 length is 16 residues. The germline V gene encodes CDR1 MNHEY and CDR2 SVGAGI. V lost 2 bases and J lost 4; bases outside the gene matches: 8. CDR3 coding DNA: TGTGCCAGCAGTTACAAGTGGACAGGGGAAGGCTATGGCTACACCTTC. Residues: CASSYKWTGEGYGYTF.

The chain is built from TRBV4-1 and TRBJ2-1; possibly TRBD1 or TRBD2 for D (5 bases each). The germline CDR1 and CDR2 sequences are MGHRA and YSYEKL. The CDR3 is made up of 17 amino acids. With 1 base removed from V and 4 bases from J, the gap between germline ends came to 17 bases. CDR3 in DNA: TGCGCCAGCAGCCAAGTTTACGGGGCCGCGATATACAATGAGCAGTTCTTC. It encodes CASSQVYGAAIYNEQFF.

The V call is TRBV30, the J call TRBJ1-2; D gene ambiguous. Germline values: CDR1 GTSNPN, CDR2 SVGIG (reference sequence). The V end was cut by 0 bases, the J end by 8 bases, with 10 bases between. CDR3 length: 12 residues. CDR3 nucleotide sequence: TGTGCCTGGAGTGTATCCGGGAAGGGCTACACCTTC. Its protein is CAWSVSGKGYTF.

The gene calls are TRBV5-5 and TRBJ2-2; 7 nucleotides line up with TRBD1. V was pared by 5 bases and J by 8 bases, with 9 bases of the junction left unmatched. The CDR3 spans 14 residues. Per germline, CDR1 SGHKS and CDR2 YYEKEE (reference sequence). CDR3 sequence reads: CASRETGEWGELFF. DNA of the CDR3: TGTGCCAGCAGGGAAACAGGGGAATGGGGGGAGCTGTTTTTT.